The 22 T cell receptor beta chains given below trace back to one sample, sequenced in a study of blood T cell repertoires in COVID-19. Sequenced by immunoSEQ multiplex PCR; TCRdb stores in-frame clones only, minus some. The sample lists about 27,000 clones, 80% to 90% seen once, with under 10% in the top ten. The sequencing input was peripheral blood. The source is a woman aged 50 to 60 with active COVID-19.

V gene TRBV9 combines with J gene TRBJ2-2; no clear D. CDR1 is SGDLS, CDR2 YYNGEE, per germline. This CDR3 comprises 14 residues. V lost 6 bases to trimming and J lost 0 bases, with 9 bases between them. The CDR3 nucleotides are TGTGCCAGCAACTTAAATTCGAACACCGGGGAGCTGTTTTTT. Translating it yields CASNLNSNTGELFF.

This clone was seen just once. The chain employs TRBV18 and TRBJ1-4; TRBD1 might be the D (5 bases). The CDR3 has 13 residues. The V end was cut by 10 bases, the J end by 5 bases, with 14 bases between. Per germline, CDR1 KGHSH and CDR2 LQKENI. The CDR3 sequence is CATTTTVNEKLFF. CDR3 DNA sequence: TGTGCCACCACTACGACAGTAAATGAAAAACTGTTTTTT.

This chain uses TRBV5-4 with TRBJ1-2; no clear D. Per the germline V gene, CDR1 is SGHNT and CDR2 is YYREEE (reference sequence). This CDR3 spans 16 amino acids. V was clipped by 0 bases and J by 1 base, with 13 bases between them. The CDR3 DNA is TGTGCCAGCAGCTTGGGTACGGGAGGCCTTAACTATGGCTACACCTTC. Its translation is CASSLGTGGLNYGYTF.

The chain has TRBV2 and TRBJ1-3; a possible D gene is TRBD1 (5 bases). CDR1 is SNHLY and CDR2 is FYNNEI in the germline V gene. This CDR3 comprises 16 residues. The V gene lost 1 base and the J gene lost 2 bases, with 12 bases spanning the gap. CDR3 in amino acids: CASSEEAGRAGNTIYF. CDR3 bases: TGTGCCAGCAGTGAAGAAGCAGGGAGGGCTGGAAACACCATATATTTT.

The chain carries TRBV19 and TRBJ1-4; 7 bases map to TRBD1. From germline, CDR1 is LNHDA and CDR2 SQIVND (reference sequence). The J segment lost 5 bases and the V segment lost 11 bases, leaving 8 bases of the junction unmatched. This CDR3 contains 13 residues. The CDR3, as DNA: TGTGCCTCCCTAGGGGGCGGGAATGAAAAACTGTTTTTT. It yields the protein CASLGGGNEKLFF.

The V call is TRBV9, the J call TRBJ1-1; 8 bases line up with TRBD1. The CDR3 has 16 residues. V lost 4 bases and J lost 4; bases outside the gene matches: 12. Germline loops: CDR1 SGDLS, CDR2 YYNGEE. CDR3 region: CASSPHLTGAATEAFF. For the CDR3, the DNA is TGTGCCAGCAGCCCGCACTTGACAGGGGCGGCCACTGAAGCTTTCTTT.

The rearrangement uses TRBV7-8 and TRBJ2-3; D call uncertain. Germline assignment: CDR1 SGHVS and CDR2 FQNEAQ. The length of the CDR3 is 13 residues. Trimming cost V 2 bases and J 4 bases, with 7 bases left between them. The CDR3 spells CASSLRAPDTQYF. CDR3 bases: TGTGCCAGCAGCTTACGAGCACCAGATACGCAGTATTTT.

The J gene is TRBJ2-5, the V gene TRBV18, with D possibly TRBD1 on 5 matching bases. V lost 6 bases and J 4 bases, leaving 9 bases between the germline ends. The CDR3 totals 12 residues. The germline CDR1 and CDR2 sequences are KGHSH and LQKENI. This CDR3 reads CASSQGRETQYF. CDR3 bases: TGTGCCAGCTCCCAGGGTAGAGAGACCCAGTACTTC.

The CDR3 is CASSLANREQFF. The CDR3 DNA reads TGTGCCAGCAGTTTAGCGAACAGGGAGCAGTTCTTC. The J gene is TRBJ2-1, the V gene TRBV12-3 or TRBV12-4; tentative D call: TRBD1 (5 bases). The CDR3 has 12 residues. Trimming left V 0 bases short and J 10 bases short, with 7 bases between.

The chain joins TRBV6-2 or TRBV6-3 to TRBJ2-1, with 8 nucleotides matching TRBD2. The V segment lost 2 bases and the J segment 4 bases; nucleotides outside the gene matches: 4. The CDR3 loop spans 15 amino acids. From germline, CDR1 is MNHEY and CDR2 SVGEGT. CDR3 sequence (DNA): TGTGCCAGCAGTTACCCCCCGGGAGGGTACAATGAGCAGTTCTTC. It translates to CASSYPPGGYNEQFF.

V is TRBV3-1 (or the pseudogene TRBV3-2) and J is TRBJ2-3; a possible D gene is TRBD1 (5 bases). Germline assignment: CDR1 LGHDT and CDR2 YNNKEL (reference sequence). The V and J ends lost 0 bases and 3 bases respectively, with 10 bases between them. The CDR3 is made up of 15 amino acids. The CDR3 DNA reads as TGTGCCAGCAGCCAAGACAAGGGGCCTACAGATACGCAGTATTTT. Amino acid sequence: CASSQDKGPTDTQYF.

The rearrangement links TRBV5-1 to TRBJ2-7; D might be TRBD2 (5 bases). With 3 bases removed from V and 2 bases from J, the gap between germline ends came to 9 bases. Per the germline V gene, CDR1 is SGHRS and CDR2 is YFSETQ. This CDR3 comprises 13 residues. Written as DNA, the CDR3 is TGCGCCAGCAGCTCGGGAAACACCTACGAGCAGTACTTC. The encoded protein is CASSSGNTYEQYF. The full variable domain, its missing parts supplied by reference TRBV5-1 and TRBJ2-7, is KAGVTQTPRYLIKTRGQQVTLSCSPISGHRSVSWYQQTPGQGLQFLFEYFSETQRNKGNFPGRFSGRQFSNSRSEMNVSTLELGDSALYLCASSSGNTYEQYFGPGTRLTVT.

This clone was recorded only once. V usage is TRBV15 and J usage is TRBJ1-5; 10 bases match TRBD1. The J segment lost 12 bases and the V segment lost 4 bases, leaving 12 bases of the junction unmatched. CDR3 size: 15 residues. Germline V gene sequence: CDR1 LNHNV, CDR2 YYDKDF (reference sequence). The CDR3 loop reads CATSIGGTGAVVQHF. The CDR3 DNA sequence: TGTGCCACCAGCATAGGTGGGACAGGGGCCGTTGTCCAGCATTTT.

In this sample, this clone turned up once. The rearrangement uses TRBV4-1 and TRBJ2-7; 13 bases are shared with TRBD2. Looked up from germline, CDR1 is MGHRA and CDR2 is YSYEKL. This CDR3 region has 16 residues. V dropped 1 base and J dropped 3; count of bases not matched to a gene: 3. CDR3: CASSQGGLAGIYEQYF. CDR3 in DNA: TGCGCCAGCAGCCAAGGGGGACTAGCGGGGATCTACGAGCAGTACTTC.

The chain is built from TRBV10-3 and TRBJ2-3; perhaps TRBD2 as D (5 bases). The CDR3 consists of 14 residues. Trimming left V 11 bases short and J 3 bases short, with 18 bases between. The germline V gene has CDR1 ENHRY and CDR2 SYGVKD. The CDR3 protein is CAVSGVQQTDTQYF. The CDR3 nucleotides read TGTGCCGTTTCCGGGGTCCAACAAACAGATACGCAGTATTTT.

This clone is classed as medium-sized. The chain recombines TRBV3-1 (or the pseudogene TRBV3-2) with TRBJ2-7; TRBD2 agrees at 10 bases. This CDR3 is built from 17 residues. With 1 base clipped from V and 1 base from J, the junction kept 7 bases outside the gene matches. CDR1 and CDR2 from the germline V gene are LGHDT and YNNKEL (reference sequence). CDR3 protein: CASSQVWTSGGSYEQYF. The CDR3 coding sequence is TGTGCCAGCAGCCAAGTTTGGACTAGCGGAGGTTCCTACGAGCAGTACTTC.

This chain uses TRBV28 with TRBJ2-5, with D perhaps matching TRBD1 (6 bases). The CDR3 contains 14 residues. V shed 5 bases and J shed 3 bases, with 13 bases lying between them. Germline CDR1 and CDR2: MDHEN and SYDVKM. The CDR3 spells CASSDLDREETQYF. Here the CDR3 DNA reads TGTGCCAGCAGTGACCTGGACAGAGAAGAGACCCAGTACTTC.

The rearrangement uses TRBV9 and TRBJ2-1, with 9 bases aligning to TRBD1. The CDR3 length is 16 residues. Losses at the gene ends were 3 bases for V and 1 base for J; bases not matched to a gene: 5. Germline assignment: CDR1 SGDLS and CDR2 YYNGEE. Here the CDR3 DNA reads TGTGCCAGCAGCGGATCCGGGACAGGGTCCTACAATGAGCAGTTCTTC. This sequence encodes CASSGSGTGSYNEQFF.

The V and J genes are TRBV6-5 and TRBJ2-2; TRBD2 matches at 8 bases. Unmatched junction bases numbered 3, after V lost 6 bases and J lost 0 bases. The CDR3 extends over 15 amino acids. Germline values: CDR1 MNHEY, CDR2 SVGAGI. The CDR3 DNA reads TGTGCCAGCAGGGCGACTAGCGCGAACACCGGGGAGCTGTTTTTT. Protein sequence: CASRATSANTGELFF.

The gene calls are TRBV4-2 and TRBJ1-2; 11 positions agree with TRBD1. This CDR3 is built from 17 residues. The germline CDR1 and CDR2 sequences are LGHNA and YNFKEQ. V shed 4 bases and J 3 bases; nucleotides not matched to a gene: 10. The chain's CDR3 is CASSLPTGTGGYYGYTF. The CDR3 nucleotides are TGTGCCAGCAGCCTCCCAACCGGGACAGGGGGTTACTATGGCTACACCTTC.

This clone was picked up one time. This chain links TRBV5-5 with TRBJ1-2, with D maybe TRBD1 (6 bases). CDR3 length equals 15 residues. Trimming took off 5 bases at V and 8 bases at J, with 22 bases between the two ends. Germline CDR1 and CDR2: SGHKS and YYEKEE (reference sequence). In nucleotides, the CDR3 is TGTGCCAGCAGTAGCCGGACAGCCACCCTCCAAGGCTACACCTTC. Amino acids: CASSSRTATLQGYTF.

The count of this clone is one. V is TRBV4-1 and J is TRBJ2-7; tentative D call: TRBD1 (6 bases). The CDR3 sequence is 15 residues long. Trimming shortened V by 0 bases and J by 9 bases, and 18 bases separated the two germline ends. Germline V gene data show CDR1 as MGHRA and CDR2 as YSYEKL. The chain's CDR3 is CASSQEGTRATGQYF. CDR3 in DNA: TGCGCCAGCAGCCAAGAAGGGACACGAGCCACAGGGCAGTACTTC.